This TCR beta chain is from a study of sequential checkpoint blockade in melanoma. Turning to the study itself: Each arm's sequence ended with maintenance nivolumab.

Treatment defined: randomized to nivolumab then ipilimumab (arm A) or the reverse (arm B). PBMC sorting kept live CD3+CD8+ cells without CD19 or CD56. The CDR3 is 15 amino acids. V lost 4 bases and J lost 0; bases outside the gene matches: 4. Germline V gene lookup returns CDR1 MGHRA and CDR2 YSYEKL. The protocol was immunoSEQ multiplex PCR, while the TCRdb copy is restricted to in-frame clones and leaves out a portion. The table includes tens of thousands of clones, about four fifths detected once. This chain joins TRBV4-1 and TRBJ2-3; TRBD1 aligns across 7 bases. This specimen consisted of CD8+ T cells sorted from blood (inferred from file names), obtained from a patient given nivolumab and ipilimumab in sequence. This receptor was identified in a human donor with melanoma. The CDR3: CASSPGTVSTDTQYF. CDR3 DNA: TGCGCCAGCAGCCCTGGGACAGTTAGCACAGATACGCAGTATTTT.